This is a list of T cell receptor beta chains from one sample in a study of blood T cell repertoires in COVID-19. The repertoire was sequenced with immunoSEQ multiplex PCR; TCRdb's copy has only in-frame clones and lacks some. This table holds 400,000 to 450,000 clones, 80% to 95% found once. Specimen: PBMCs or T cells enriched from blood (not recorded which). The origin of the receptors is a man between 18 and 35 years old who had recovered from COVID-19. Both conserved end residues are part of each CDR3. Fields, in order: J gene, clone size, V gene, D gene, CDR3 protein, CDR3 DNA. A D gene is named only where the DNA matches it firmly. Part of the rows lack a size; the others show once, few, many or a class for expanded clones.

j_call: TRBJ2-2; clone_size: .; v_call: TRBV5-4; d_call: .; cdr3_aa: CASSSEGPNTGELFF; cdr3_nt: TGTGCCAGCAGCTCGGAGGGGCCGAACACCGGGGAGCTGTTTTTT
j_call: TRBJ2-7; clone_size: .; v_call: TRBV5-8; d_call: .; cdr3_aa: CASNRDNYEQYF; cdr3_nt: TGTGCCAGCAACAGGGATAACTACGAGCAGTACTTC
j_call: TRBJ2-1; clone_size: .; v_call: TRBV2; d_call: TRBD1; cdr3_aa: CASSLTGKSYNEQFF; cdr3_nt: TGTGCCAGCAGCCTGACAGGGAAAAGCTACAATGAGCAGTTCTTC
j_call: TRBJ1-4; clone_size: .; v_call: TRBV6-5; d_call: TRBD1; cdr3_aa: CASHDTGDEKLFF; cdr3_nt: TGTGCCAGCCATGATACAGGGGATGAAAAACTGTTTTTT
j_call: TRBJ2-3; clone_size: .; v_call: TRBV5-1; d_call: TRBD2; cdr3_aa: CASSRGDVTDTQYF; cdr3_nt: TGCGCCAGCAGCCGGGGGGACGTCACAGATACGCAGTATTTT
j_call: TRBJ2-4; clone_size: .; v_call: TRBV18; d_call: .; cdr3_aa: CASSPFQGGLAKNIQYF; cdr3_nt: TGTGCCAGCTCACCTTTTCAGGGCGGATTAGCCAAAAACATTCAGTACTTC
j_call: TRBJ2-1; clone_size: .; v_call: TRBV19; d_call: .; cdr3_aa: CASMTHPYNEQFF; cdr3_nt: TGTGCCAGTATGACTCATCCCTACAATGAGCAGTTCTTC
j_call: TRBJ1-1; clone_size: .; v_call: TRBV9; d_call: .; cdr3_aa: CASNEGAMNTEAFF; cdr3_nt: TGTGCCAGCAACGAAGGGGCCATGAACACTGAAGCTTTCTTT
j_call: TRBJ2-1; clone_size: .; v_call: TRBV7-2; d_call: TRBD2; cdr3_aa: CASSLVAREFEQFF; cdr3_nt: TGTGCCAGCAGCTTAGTTGCGCGGGAGTTTGAGCAGTTCTTC
j_call: TRBJ2-7; clone_size: .; v_call: TRBV10-3; d_call: TRBD1; cdr3_aa: CATSPTGEPYEQYF; cdr3_nt: TGTGCCACCTCACCCACAGGGGAGCCCTACGAGCAGTACTTC
j_call: TRBJ2-3; clone_size: once; v_call: TRBV7-3; d_call: TRBD2; cdr3_aa: CASSRGTSSDTQYF; cdr3_nt: TGTGCCAGCAGCCGTGGGACTAGCTCAGATACGCAGTATTTT
j_call: TRBJ2-7; clone_size: .; v_call: TRBV5-1; d_call: TRBD2; cdr3_aa: CASSRSTSGSDEQYF; cdr3_nt: TGCGCCAGCAGCCGATCGACTAGCGGGAGCGACGAGCAGTACTTC
j_call: TRBJ1-2; clone_size: .; v_call: TRBV3-1/TRBV3-2; d_call: .; cdr3_aa: CASSQNRGGSGYTF; cdr3_nt: TGTGCCAGCAGCCAAAATAGGGGAGGTTCCGGCTACACCTTC
j_call: TRBJ2-1; clone_size: .; v_call: TRBV25-1; d_call: TRBD1; cdr3_aa: CASSGLGQGVYNEQFF; cdr3_nt: TGTGCCAGCAGCGGATTGGGACAGGGGGTTTACAATGAGCAGTTCTTC
j_call: TRBJ2-1; clone_size: .; v_call: TRBV28; d_call: TRBD2; cdr3_aa: CASNTLAGAGEQFF; cdr3_nt: TGTGCCAGCAATACCCTAGCGGGAGCGGGTGAGCAGTTCTTC
j_call: TRBJ1-1; clone_size: .; v_call: TRBV18; d_call: TRBD1; cdr3_aa: CASSDRGQTEAFF; cdr3_nt: TGTGCCAGCTCGGACAGGGGGCAGACTGAAGCTTTCTTT
j_call: TRBJ2-5; clone_size: .; v_call: TRBV7-9; d_call: TRBD2; cdr3_aa: CASTYLDRTSGEETQYF; cdr3_nt: TGTGCCAGCACCTATCTCGATCGGACTAGCGGGGAAGAGACCCAGTACTTC
j_call: TRBJ2-1; clone_size: .; v_call: TRBV7-3; d_call: TRBD1; cdr3_aa: CASSPQGTGIENEQFF; cdr3_nt: TGTGCCAGCAGCCCACAAGGGACAGGGATTGAAAATGAGCAGTTCTTC
j_call: TRBJ1-4; clone_size: .; v_call: TRBV5-5; d_call: .; cdr3_aa: CASSLTAFNEKLFF; cdr3_nt: TGTGCCAGCAGCTTGACAGCTTTTAATGAAAAACTGTTTTTT
j_call: TRBJ1-2; clone_size: .; v_call: TRBV29-1; d_call: TRBD1; cdr3_aa: CSVEPTGVRGYTF; cdr3_nt: TGCAGCGTTGAGCCGACAGGGGTACGCGGCTACACCTTC
j_call: TRBJ1-4; clone_size: .; v_call: TRBV5-1; d_call: .; cdr3_aa: CASSLGPATNEKLFF; cdr3_nt: TGCGCCAGCAGCCTGGGGCCTGCAACTAATGAAAAACTGTTTTTT
j_call: TRBJ1-5; clone_size: .; v_call: TRBV18; d_call: .; cdr3_aa: CASSPSHAGLNQPQHF; cdr3_nt: TGTGCCAGCTCACCAAGTCATGCAGGGCTCAATCAGCCCCAGCATTTT
j_call: TRBJ1-1; clone_size: .; v_call: TRBV20-1; d_call: .; cdr3_aa: CSASGTPRPEAFF; cdr3_nt: TGCAGTGCTAGTGGCACACCTCGTCCTGAAGCTTTCTTT
j_call: TRBJ2-5; clone_size: .; v_call: TRBV3-1/TRBV3-2; d_call: TRBD2; cdr3_aa: CASSGTSGFLQETQYF; cdr3_nt: TGTGCCAGCAGCGGGACTAGCGGTTTTCTCCAAGAGACCCAGTACTTC
j_call: TRBJ2-1; clone_size: .; v_call: TRBV7-2; d_call: .; cdr3_aa: CASSSILYVQFF; cdr3_nt: TGTGCCAGCAGTTCGATCCTCTACGTGCAGTTCTTC
j_call: TRBJ1-1; clone_size: .; v_call: TRBV10-3; d_call: .; cdr3_aa: CAISGGNTEAFF; cdr3_nt: TGTGCCATCAGTGGCGGGAACACTGAAGCTTTCTTT
j_call: TRBJ2-3; clone_size: .; v_call: TRBV5-1; d_call: .; cdr3_aa: CASSRDWRTDTQYF; cdr3_nt: TGCGCCAGCAGCAGGGACTGGCGCACAGATACGCAGTATTTT
j_call: TRBJ1-5; clone_size: .; v_call: TRBV2; d_call: TRBD1; cdr3_aa: CASRGDRGFLSNQPQHF; cdr3_nt: TGTGCCAGCAGGGGGGACAGGGGGTTTCTAAGCAATCAGCCCCAGCATTTT
j_call: TRBJ2-3; clone_size: .; v_call: TRBV27; d_call: .; cdr3_aa: CASSLYPPPGAAYTQYF; cdr3_nt: TGTGCCAGCAGTTTATATCCCCCCCCAGGGGCTGCATATACGCAGTATTTT
j_call: TRBJ2-7; clone_size: .; v_call: TRBV30; d_call: TRBD2; cdr3_aa: CAWSVLAGGRTEQYF; cdr3_nt: TGTGCCTGGAGTGTATTAGCGGGAGGGCGGACCGAGCAGTACTTC
j_call: TRBJ2-7; clone_size: .; v_call: TRBV6-5; d_call: TRBD2; cdr3_aa: CASSYAQRGWHEQYF; cdr3_nt: TGTGCCAGCAGTTACGCCCAGCGGGGGTGGCACGAGCAGTACTTC
j_call: TRBJ2-3; clone_size: .; v_call: TRBV7-8; d_call: .; cdr3_aa: CASSDAGGDTQYF; cdr3_nt: TGTGCCAGCAGCGACGCAGGAGGCGATACGCAGTATTTT
j_call: TRBJ1-1; clone_size: .; v_call: TRBV9; d_call: .; cdr3_aa: CASSRAGTNTEAFF; cdr3_nt: TGTGCCAGCAGCCGAGCAGGGACTAACACTGAAGCTTTCTTT
j_call: TRBJ2-4; clone_size: .; v_call: TRBV18; d_call: .; cdr3_aa: CASSPYQPRGTKASIQYF; cdr3_nt: TGTGCCAGCTCACCTTACCAGCCGCGGGGGACAAAGGCCAGCATTCAGTACTTC
j_call: TRBJ2-7; clone_size: .; v_call: TRBV19; d_call: TRBD2; cdr3_aa: CASSTIGTSGSQQYF; cdr3_nt: TGTGCCAGTAGTACAATCGGGACTAGCGGGAGCCAGCAGTACTTC
j_call: TRBJ1-1; clone_size: .; v_call: TRBV6-5; d_call: TRBD1; cdr3_aa: CASNNRGTEAFF; cdr3_nt: TGTGCCAGCAATAACAGGGGAACTGAAGCTTTCTTT
j_call: TRBJ1-6; clone_size: once; v_call: TRBV10-3; d_call: TRBD1; cdr3_aa: CAISGTGANSPLHF; cdr3_nt: TGTGCCATCAGCGGGACAGGGGCCAATTCACCCCTCCACTTT